The 20 T cell receptor beta chains below all came from one sample that was sequenced in a study of OX40 agonist ivuxolimab in advanced cancers. Library generation was performed with the immunoSEQ multiplex PCR assay. TCRdb retrieved this table from immuneACCESS and kept in-frame rearrangements only. Not all clones are present; in checked studies, unresolved V genes account for under half, and no reason is known for the remainder. Counted in this sample were under 25,000 clones; roughly 85% of them appeared once. The ten largest clones represent 13% of the sample. The sequences come from CD4+ or CD8+ T cells sorted from blood, collected in a trial of the OX40 agonist ivuxolimab. The receptor source for this set is an adult with an advanced solid tumor such as melanoma, head and neck, liver or kidney cancer.

The V call is TRBV28, the J call TRBJ1-1; unclear D gene. The CDR3 contains 13 residues. V lost 2 bases and J lost 2, with 6 bases in between. Germline CDR1 is MDHEN and CDR2 is SYDVKM. CDR3 amino acids: CASSLEQNTEAFF. DNA of the CDR3: TGTGCCAGCAGTTTAGAGCAAAACACTGAAGCTTTCTTT.

The chain has TRBV10-3 and TRBJ1-4, with 10 bases matching TRBD1. This CDR3 is 16 amino acids long. V dropped 2 bases and J dropped 2; count of bases not matched to a gene: 2. CDR1 ENHRY and CDR2 SYGVKD come from the germline V gene. The DNA for the CDR3 is TGTGCCATCAGTGAGGGACAGGGGGGGACTAATGAAAAACTGTTTTTT. This translates into CAISEGQGGTNEKLFF.

The chain recombines TRBV2 with TRBJ1-2; weak D call: TRBD1 (6 bases). V was cut by 10 bases and J by 3 bases, with 9 bases left in between. This CDR3 spans 11 amino acids. The germline V gene encodes CDR1 SNHLY and CDR2 FYNNEI. The CDR3 DNA sequence: TGTGCCAACGGACAGCACTATGGCTACACCTTC. Protein sequence: CANGQHYGYTF.

The genes are TRBV5-1 and TRBJ2-2, with D possibly being TRBD1 (5 bases). The CDR3 consists of 15 residues. The germline CDR1 and CDR2 sequences are SGHRS and YFSETQ. The V end lost 4 bases, the J end lost 4 bases, and 14 bases lay between the germline ends. The chain's CDR3 is CASSPPTDPTGELFF. The CDR3 region has the DNA TGCGCCAGCAGCCCCCCGACAGACCCCACCGGGGAGCTGTTTTTT.

The chain has TRBV2 and TRBJ1-1; TRBD1 might be the D (5 bases). Germline values: CDR1 SNHLY, CDR2 FYNNEI. The CDR3 sequence is 15 residues long. Between the trimmed V and J ends, which lost 6 bases and 4 bases, there was a span of 18 bases. The CDR3 region is CASSRDGGWRTEAFF. As DNA, the CDR3 is TGTGCCAGCAGCCGGGACGGGGGTTGGCGCACTGAAGCTTTCTTT. Full variable domain (rest looked up from reference TRBV2 and TRBJ1-1): EPEVTQTPSHQVTQMGQEVILRCVPISNHLYFYWYRQILGQKVEFLVSFYNNEISEKSEIFDDQFSVERPDGSNFTLKIRSTKLEDSAMYFCASSRDGGWRTEAFFGQGTRLTVV.

The chain couples TRBV4-1 to TRBJ2-1, with D possibly being TRBD1 (5 bases). Trimming shortened V by 1 base and J by 8 bases, and 15 bases separated the two germline ends. This CDR3 is 15 amino acids long. Germline V gene sequence: CDR1 MGHRA, CDR2 YSYEKL. CDR3: CASSQVGAGIDEQFF. CDR3 DNA sequence: TGCGCCAGCAGCCAAGTAGGGGCAGGAATCGATGAGCAGTTCTTC.

This chain links TRBV21-1 with TRBJ1-3; the table's TRBD1 call for D was not verified on the DNA. TRBV21-1 is an annotated pseudogene. This CDR3 contains 16 residues. DNA of the CDR3: TGTGCCAGCAGCCCACGATTCCTGGGCTGGGGAAACACCATATATTTT. It specifies CASSPRFLGWGNTIYF.

A remark on this clone: Since a far larger clone is one base different, this is likely a read error. The chain combines TRBV5-6 with TRBJ2-3; no reliable D call. CDR1 SGHDT and CDR2 YYEEEE come from the germline V gene. This CDR3 region has 14 residues. The germline V and J ends were trimmed by 0 bases and 2 bases, with 7 bases remaining between them. As DNA, the CDR3 is TGTGCCAGCAGCTTGGAGGTCGCCACAGATACGCAGTATTTT. Protein sequence: CASSLEVATDTQYF.

This chain links TRBV7-9 with TRBJ1-6; no reliable D call. V was pared by 7 bases and J by 0 bases, with 7 bases between. The CDR3 sequence is 14 residues long. Germline values: CDR1 SEHNR, CDR2 FQNEAQ (reference sequence). The DNA of the CDR3 is TGTGCCAGCACCTCGGGCTCCTATAATTCACCCCTCCACTTT. Protein: CASTSGSYNSPLHF.

The rearrangement links TRBV28 to TRBJ2-2; 10 bases fit TRBD1. CDR1 is MDHEN and CDR2 is SYDVKM in the germline V gene. With V trimmed by 5 bases and J by 7 bases, 7 bases remained unmatched. The CDR3 extends over 15 amino acids. DNA for the CDR3: TGTGCCAGCAGTAGCAGGGACAGGGGTAGCGGGGAGCTGTTTTTT. This gives the protein CASSSRDRGSGELFF.

The chain couples TRBV27 to TRBJ2-1, with unresolved D. V shed 3 bases and J shed 7 bases, with 7 bases lying between them. Germline CDR1 is MNHEY and CDR2 is SMNVEV (reference sequence). CDR3 length equals 12 residues. The CDR3 is CASSFGRNEQFF. CDR3 coding DNA: TGTGCCAGCAGTTTCGGAAGGAATGAGCAGTTCTTC.

This chain joins TRBV7-9 and TRBJ1-2; D perhaps matches TRBD1 (5 bases). Germline values: CDR1 SEHNR, CDR2 FQNEAQ (reference sequence). V shed 5 bases and J shed 4 bases, with 14 bases lying between them. The CDR3 length is 14 residues. The CDR3: CASSTPRGLYGYTF. The DNA for the CDR3 is TGTGCCAGCAGCACTCCCCGGGGCCTCTATGGCTACACCTTC.

The DNA of the CDR3 is TGCGCCAGCAGCTTGGGGTTGACTGGGGCCAACGTCCTGACTTTC. Translating gives CASSLGLTGANVLTF. The genes are TRBV5-1 and TRBJ2-6; D is unresolved. The CDR3 sequence is 15 residues long. V shed 0 bases and J shed 2 bases, with 6 bases lying between them. The germline CDR1 and CDR2 sequences are SGHRS and YFSETQ.

In its sample, this clone ranks as medium-sized. The DNA of the CDR3 is TGTGCCAGCAGCTTGGACCCGACAGGGGGAAGGACCGGGGAGCTGTTTTTT. This translates into CASSLDPTGGRTGELFF. The V call is TRBV5-6, the J call TRBJ2-2, with 9 bases that match TRBD1. V shed 0 bases, J shed 5 bases, and the junction held 8 bases outside the gene matches. The CDR3 contains 17 residues. Germline CDR1 is SGHDT and CDR2 is YYEEEE.

V usage is TRBV11-2 and J usage is TRBJ2-7; D ambiguous. V lost 3 bases, J lost 4 bases, and 7 bases lay in between. The germline V gene encodes CDR1 SGHAT and CDR2 FQNNGV. This CDR3 has 12 amino acids. The CDR3 region is CASSFEAYEQYF. CDR3 coding DNA: TGTGCCAGCAGCTTTGAGGCATACGAGCAGTACTTC.

The chain employs TRBV19 and TRBJ1-4; 9 bases align to TRBD1. V shed 5 bases, J shed 8 bases, and the junction held 15 bases outside the gene matches. CDR1 LNHDA and CDR2 SQIVND come from the germline V gene (reference sequence). The CDR3 is 17 residues long. The CDR3 nucleotides are TGTGCCAGTAGTGGGTTCGGGACAGGGTACGTAGAAGAAAAACTGTTTTTT. Amino acids: CASSGFGTGYVEEKLFF.

The rearrangement uses TRBV11-2 and TRBJ2-7; 12 bases line up with TRBD2. V was clipped by 5 bases and J by 10 bases; unmatched bases: 6. This CDR3 spans 13 amino acids. Germline V gene lookup returns CDR1 SGHAT and CDR2 FQNNGV. The CDR3 sequence: CASSTRLAGDQYF. In nucleotides, the CDR3 is TGTGCCAGCAGCACACGACTAGCGGGAGACCAGTACTTC. Looking up the rest from reference TRBV11-2 and TRBJ2-7 gives the full variable domain: EAGVAQSPRYKIIEKRQSVAFWCNPISGHATLYWYQQILGQGPKLLIQFQNNGVVDDSQLPKDRFSAERLKGVDSTLKIQPAKLEDSAVYLCASSTRLAGDQYFGPGTRLTVT.

The chain recombines TRBV28 with TRBJ1-5; TRBD1 matches 7 bases. Germline V gene sequence: CDR1 MDHEN, CDR2 SYDVKM. The CDR3 has 15 residues. The V gene end was trimmed by 6 bases and the J gene end by 6 bases; junction bases not matched to a gene: 11. The CDR3 region has the DNA TGTGCCAGCAGCTCCCACAGGGGACTTGGTCAGCCCCAGCATTTT. Translated, it gives CASSSHRGLGQPQHF.

The V call is TRBV4-2, the J call TRBJ1-4; D uncertain. Trimming took 1 base from V and 5 from J, leaving 8 bases between them. Per the germline V gene, CDR1 is LGHNA and CDR2 is YNFKEQ. There are 14 residues in the CDR3. The CDR3, as DNA: TGTGCCAGCAGCCAAGGCGGAAACAATGAAAAACTGTTTTTT. Translating gives CASSQGGNNEKLFF.

CDR3 DNA: TGTGCCAGCAACCTGGGGGCTGAACAGTTCTTC. This gives the protein CASNLGAEQFF. The chain carries TRBV5-4 and TRBJ2-1, with a tentative D call TRBD1 (6 bases). The germline CDR1 and CDR2 sequences are SGHNT and YYREEE (reference sequence). Trimming shortened V by 6 bases and J by 13 bases, and 14 bases separated the two germline ends. This CDR3 is built from 11 residues.